The 5 T cell receptor beta chains in this list originate from one sample, sequenced in a study of blood T cell repertoires in COVID-19. Only in-frame clones appear in the TCRdb table, and some are missing; sequencing was by immunoSEQ multiplex PCR. The sample shows over 95,000 clones, 85% of them seen only once. Sequencing input: peripheral blood. These receptors were taken from a human donor in a cohort sampled during active COVID-19.

The CDR3 here is CASSPVTVGSGNTIYF. CDR3 DNA: TGCGCCAGCAGCCCCGTGACAGTCGGTTCTGGAAACACCATATATTTT. The J gene is TRBJ1-3, the V gene TRBV5-1; a weak D match, TRBD1 (5 bases). Trimming took off 4 bases at V and 1 base at J, with 15 bases between the two ends. In germline, CDR1 is SGHRS, CDR2 YFSETQ. The CDR3 has 16 amino acids.

The chain is built from TRBV19 and TRBJ1-5; D is unclear. Germline values: CDR1 LNHDA, CDR2 SQIVND (reference sequence). This CDR3 is 16 amino acids long. Trimming left V 3 bases short and J 0 bases short, with 12 bases between. The CDR3, as DNA: TGTGCCAGTAGTATTCTAGTCGATTATAGCAATCAGCCCCAGCATTTT. Its protein product is CASSILVDYSNQPQHF.

This clone has just one count. V gene TRBV6-6 combines with J gene TRBJ1-6; D remains unclear. V gave up 6 bases and J gave up 5 bases, with 14 bases separating them. The CDR3 spans 15 residues. CDR1 is MNHNY, CDR2 SVGAGI, per germline (reference sequence). The CDR3 loop is CASSRVYGNNSPLHF. In DNA, the CDR3 is TGTGCCAGCAGCCGCGTCTACGGTAATAATTCACCCCTCCACTTT.

The rearrangement uses TRBV28 and TRBJ2-1; D gene uncertain. Trimming cost V 5 bases and J 9 bases, with 14 bases left between them. The germline V gene encodes CDR1 MDHEN and CDR2 SYDVKM. This CDR3 spans 13 amino acids. The CDR3 loop reads CASSPIPPTEQFF. As DNA, the CDR3 is TGTGCCAGCAGTCCCATCCCGCCTACTGAGCAGTTCTTC.

This clone appeared once. The genes are TRBV19 and TRBJ1-2; D unclear. Germline CDR1 is LNHDA and CDR2 is SQIVND (reference sequence). The CDR3 has 15 amino acids. The V end was cut by 0 bases, the J end by 2 bases, with 10 bases between. The CDR3 nucleotides are TGTGCCAGTAGTATAGACGTCGGCGGAAACTATGGCTACACCTTC. Amino acid sequence: CASSIDVGGNYGYTF.